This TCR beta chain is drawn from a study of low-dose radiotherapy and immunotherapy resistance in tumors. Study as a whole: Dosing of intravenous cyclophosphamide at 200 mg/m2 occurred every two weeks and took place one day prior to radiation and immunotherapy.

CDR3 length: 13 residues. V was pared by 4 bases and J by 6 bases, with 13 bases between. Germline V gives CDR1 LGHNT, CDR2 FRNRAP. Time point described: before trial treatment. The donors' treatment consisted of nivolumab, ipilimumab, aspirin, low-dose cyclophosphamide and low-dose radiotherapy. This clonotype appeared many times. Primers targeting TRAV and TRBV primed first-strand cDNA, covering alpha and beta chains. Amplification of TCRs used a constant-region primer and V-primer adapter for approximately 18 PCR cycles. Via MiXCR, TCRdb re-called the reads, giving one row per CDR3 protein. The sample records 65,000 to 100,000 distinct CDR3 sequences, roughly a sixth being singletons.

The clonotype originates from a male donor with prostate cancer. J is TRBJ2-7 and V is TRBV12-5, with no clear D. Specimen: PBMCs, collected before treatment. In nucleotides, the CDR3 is TGTGCTAGTGGTTACGGTCCGACGGCCGAGCAGTACTTC. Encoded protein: CASGYGPTAEQYF. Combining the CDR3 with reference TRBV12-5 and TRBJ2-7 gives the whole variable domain DARVTQTPRHKVTEMGQEVTMRCQPILGHNTVFWYRQTMMQGLELLAYFRNRAPLDDSGMPKDRFSAEMPDATLATLKIQPSEPRDSAVYFCASGYGPTAEQYFGPGTRLTVT.